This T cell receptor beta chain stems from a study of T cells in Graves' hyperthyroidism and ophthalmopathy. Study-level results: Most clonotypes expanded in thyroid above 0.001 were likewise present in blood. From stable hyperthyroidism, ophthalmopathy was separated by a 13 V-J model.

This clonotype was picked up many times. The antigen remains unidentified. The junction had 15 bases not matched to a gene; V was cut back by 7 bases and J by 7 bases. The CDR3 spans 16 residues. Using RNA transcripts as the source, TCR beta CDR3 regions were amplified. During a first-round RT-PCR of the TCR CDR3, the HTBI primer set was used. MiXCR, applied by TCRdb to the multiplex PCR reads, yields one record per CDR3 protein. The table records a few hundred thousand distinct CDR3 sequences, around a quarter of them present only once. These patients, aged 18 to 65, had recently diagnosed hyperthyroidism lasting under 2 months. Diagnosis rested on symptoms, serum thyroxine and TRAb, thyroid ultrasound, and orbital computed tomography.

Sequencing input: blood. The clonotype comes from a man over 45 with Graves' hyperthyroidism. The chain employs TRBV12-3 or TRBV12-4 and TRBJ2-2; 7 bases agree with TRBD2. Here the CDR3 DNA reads TGTGCCAGCATTCTGGGCGGACTGCAGCGGGGCGGGGAGCTGTTTTTT. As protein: CASILGGLQRGGELFF.